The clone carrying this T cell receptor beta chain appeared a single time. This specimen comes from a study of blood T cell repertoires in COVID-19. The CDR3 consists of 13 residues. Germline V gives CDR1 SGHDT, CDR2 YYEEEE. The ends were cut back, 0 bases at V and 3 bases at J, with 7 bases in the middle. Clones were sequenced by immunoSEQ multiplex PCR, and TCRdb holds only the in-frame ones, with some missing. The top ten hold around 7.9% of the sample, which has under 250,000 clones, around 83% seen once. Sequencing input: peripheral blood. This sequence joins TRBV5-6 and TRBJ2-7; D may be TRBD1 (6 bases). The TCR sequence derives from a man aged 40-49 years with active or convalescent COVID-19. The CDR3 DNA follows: TGTGCCAGCAGCTTGGGGACAGTCTACGAGCAGTACTTC. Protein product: CASSLGTVYEQYF. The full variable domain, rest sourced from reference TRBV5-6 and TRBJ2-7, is DAGVTQSPTHLIKTRGQQVTLRCSPKSGHDTVSWYQQALGQGPQFIFQYYEEEERQRGNFPDRFSGHQFPNYSSELNVNALLLGDSALYLCASSLGTVYEQYFGPGTRLTVT.